This T cell receptor beta chain was identified in a study of identical twins. Germline V CDR1 and CDR2: KGHSH, LQKENI. V gave up 6 bases and J gave up 5 bases, with 5 bases separating them. The CDR3 runs to 10 residues. Unique molecular identifiers were present on cDNA, and template switching added a universal primer site. MiXCR was run by TCRdb on the 5' RACE reads, yielding one entry per CDR3 protein. The profile shows approximately 590,000 distinct CDR3 sequences, roughly 9.5% of them singletons. On this clonotype: What it binds is not known.

Study-wide results and limits: Insertions were fewer in abundant cord blood beta clonotypes, whereas memory repertoires showed none of this pattern. Zero-insertion analyses could be partly confounded by invariant MAIT and iNKT cells. Monozygotic twins shared more out-of-frame TCR alpha than recombination models predicted.

The same specimen was also included in a second study, on yellow fever vaccine responses in identical twins.

This sequence originates from a young woman in good health. Sequencing was performed on PBMCs. The rearrangement links TRBV18 to TRBJ2-7; no firm D call. The CDR3 region has the DNA TGTGCCAGCTCCGGCGACGAGCAGTACTTC. Amino acid sequence: CASSGDEQYF.